This TCR beta chain comes out of a study of T cell repertoires in cytomegalovirus infection. Study-level information: HLA-B-restricted CMV epitopes that are well studied were used alongside recently identified HLA-C-restricted ones. Matching HLA type, along with CMV infection, was indicated by public TCR beta signatures. Overall study findings and caveats: Ex vivo responses were dominated by HLA-C-restricted CMV-specific TCR beta clonotypes. Identification of carriers of CMV plus the relevant HLA was achieved through cumulative public TCR beta family frequency.

This clonotype occurred many times. Its specificity is not known. TCRdb used MiXCR to reprocess the reads, holding one entry per CDR3 protein. Of roughly 920,000 distinct CDR3 sequences listed, less than 35% are singletons. Trimming left V 3 bases short and J 3 bases short, with 9 bases between. The CDR3 runs to 13 residues. The TCR comes from a human donor in good health (CMV status not recorded). Some clones in this sample may be carry-over from other donors' samples. Sequenced material: cultured CD8+ T cells from PBMCs, taken from culture after CMV antigen stimulation. The chain joins TRBV12-3 or TRBV12-4 to TRBJ2-7; D unresolved. CDR3 amino acids: CASSFGIDYEQYF. CDR3 DNA sequence: TGTGCCAGCAGTTTCGGCATCGACTACGAGCAGTACTTC.